The entry below describes one T cell receptor beta chain. Its antigen is unknown. This entry belongs to a study of PD-L1 blockade in urothelial cancer. About the study: Male sex and bladder-origin urothelial cancer characterized about 90% of the 29 patients. Blood samples contained a median about 150,000 T cells.

Assay: immunoSEQ multiplex PCR; the TCRdb copy retains only in-frame clones and omits some. The data hold about 87,000 clones, with 84% observed a single time. Time point given: pretreatment peripheral blood. Patients each gave 1 to 8 samples, pretreatment and on-treatment. Per germline, CDR1 LNHDA and CDR2 SQIVND (reference sequence). Trimming removed 5 bases at V and 6 bases at J, with 21 bases between. The CDR3 runs 16 residues. Study-wide findings and caveats: Tumor-associated blood clones were expanded more by durable-benefit patients at 3 weeks.

This chain joins TRBV19 and TRBJ2-3; TRBD1 might be the D (6 bases). Sequenced material: PBMCs, taken around atezolizumab (anti-PD-L1) treatment. The TCR originated in a man aged 60-69 years with urothelial cancer. The DNA for the CDR3 is TGTGCCAGTAGTTCACTAGGGATCAGGGGAACGGATACGCAGTATTTT. Residues: CASSSLGIRGTDTQYF. The whole variable domain, remainder taken from reference TRBV19 and TRBJ2-3, is DGGITQSPKYLFRKEGQNVTLSCEQNLNHDAMYWYRQDPGQGLRLIYYSQIVNDFQKGDIAEGYSVSREKKESFPLTVTSAQKNPTAFYLCASSSLGIRGTDTQYFGPGTRLTVL.